The 22 T cell receptor beta chains below all came from one sample that was sequenced in a study of cytomegalovirus exposure and HLA in healthy donors. PCR was performed using 60 Vbeta and 13 Jbeta primers. Using immunoSEQ multiplex PCR, the repertoire was profiled, and TCRdb retains in-frame clones only, with some absent. This repertoire shows 130,000 or so clones, around 75% found once; its top ten account for approximately 2.1%. The sequenced sample was PBMCs. The receptors originated from a man younger than 45 in good health and CMV-seronegative.

This chain connects TRBV7-8 to TRBJ1-5, with TRBD1 identical over 11 bases. There are 17 residues in the CDR3. With 6 bases clipped from V and 1 base from J, the junction kept 8 bases outside the gene matches. Germline values: CDR1 SGHVS, CDR2 FQNEAQ. CDR3 residues: CASSRTGGLLSNQPQHF. The CDR3 coding sequence is TGTGCCAGCAGTCGGACAGGGGGCCTTTTGAGCAATCAGCCCCAGCATTTT.

The chain combines TRBV5-1 with TRBJ1-1; TRBD1 might be the D (6 bases). Germline assignment: CDR1 SGHRS and CDR2 YFSETQ. With 4 bases removed from V and 4 bases from J, the gap between germline ends came to 20 bases. The CDR3 length is 16 residues. In DNA form, the CDR3 reads TGCGCCAGCAGCCAGAACAGGGTTAGGGGGAGCACTGAAGCTTTCTTT. Translated: CASSQNRVRGSTEAFF.

CDR3 sequence reads: CASSFPGGGTEAFF. The CDR3 DNA reads as TGTGCCAGCAGCTTCCCGGGGGGCGGCACTGAAGCTTTCTTT. V usage is TRBV6-5 and J usage is TRBJ1-1, with D tentatively TRBD1 (6 bases). This CDR3 comprises 14 residues. Germline loops: CDR1 MNHEY, CDR2 SVGAGI. V lost 6 bases to trimming and J lost 4 bases, with 15 bases between them.

Points on this clone: The junction shows a germline mismatch at one end, possibly a read error. The chain employs TRBV19 and TRBJ2-6; D possibly corresponds to TRBD1 (5 bases). The CDR3 loop spans 14 amino acids. The germline V gene has CDR1 LNHDA and CDR2 SQIVND (reference sequence). CDR3 coding DNA: TGTGCCAGTAGTAAGGGCTCTGGGGCCAACGGCCTGACTTTC. This encodes CASSKGSGANGLTF.

This clone was observed a single time. The chain is built from TRBV4-1 and TRBJ1-6; 7 nucleotides line up with TRBD1. Per germline, CDR1 MGHRA and CDR2 YSYEKL. V was pared by 0 bases and J by 4 bases, with 3 bases of the junction left unmatched. The CDR3 runs to 16 residues. Written as DNA, the CDR3 is TGCGCCAGCAGCCAAGATGCAGGGGGGTATAATTCACCCCTCCACTTT. This translates into CASSQDAGGYNSPLHF.

This chain joins TRBV6-1 and TRBJ1-2; TRBD1 aligns across 8 bases. CDR1 is MNHNS and CDR2 is SASEGT in the germline V gene. Trimming cost V 5 bases and J 6 bases; bases outside gene matches: 8. This CDR3 is built from 14 residues. The CDR3 sequence is CASSRRQGSDGYTF. CDR3 DNA: TGTGCCAGCAGTCGTCGACAGGGGAGTGATGGCTACACCTTC.

This chain uses TRBV9 with TRBJ1-1, with D possibly being TRBD1 (6 bases). V was cut by 4 bases and J by 5 bases, with 18 bases left in between. The CDR3 extends over 15 amino acids. CDR1 and CDR2 (germline): SGDLS, YYNGEE. The CDR3 here is CASSPQGGARTEAFF. The DNA of the CDR3 is TGTGCCAGCAGCCCTCAAGGGGGGGCGCGTACTGAAGCTTTCTTT. The full variable domain, completed using reference TRBV9 and TRBJ1-1, is DSGVTQTPKHLITATGQRVTLRCSPRSGDLSVYWYQQSLDQGLQFLIQYYNGEERAKGNILERFSAQQFPDLHSELNLSSLELGDSALYFCASSPQGGARTEAFFGQGTRLTVV.

This rearrangement joins TRBV5-1 to TRBJ2-3; D possibly corresponds to TRBD1 (5 bases). V lost 6 bases and J lost 2, with 10 bases in between. Germline V gene sequence: CDR1 SGHRS, CDR2 YFSETQ. This CDR3 region has 13 residues. CDR3 sequence (DNA): TGCGCCAGCAAGACAGCAGCCACAGATACGCAGTATTTT. Translation gives CASKTAATDTQYF.

The rearrangement uses TRBV5-1 and TRBJ1-5; D is unresolved. The V gene's germline CDR1 is SGHRS and CDR2 YFSETQ. V lost 1 base and J 3 bases, leaving 5 bases between the germline ends. This CDR3 is built from 13 residues. CDR3 sequence: CASSLSFNQPQHF. CDR3 nucleotides: TGCGCCAGCAGCTTGTCATTCAATCAGCCCCAGCATTTT. Using reference TRBV5-1 and TRBJ1-5 for the parts outside the CDR3, the full variable domain is KAGVTQTPRYLIKTRGQQVTLSCSPISGHRSVSWYQQTPGQGLQFLFEYFSETQRNKGNFPGRFSGRQFSNSRSEMNVSTLELGDSALYLCASSLSFNQPQHFGDGTRLSIL.

The chain joins TRBV6-4 to TRBJ2-4; 8 nucleotides line up with TRBD2. Trimming removed 8 bases from V and 4 bases from J; junction bases left unmatched: 7. The length of the CDR3 is 14 residues. Germline V gene data show CDR1 as MRHNA and CDR2 as SNTAGT. CDR3 sequence (DNA): TGTGCCAGCCCTCGGCGGGGGGCGAAAAACATTCAGTACTTC. Translated, it gives CASPRRGAKNIQYF.

V usage is TRBV5-6 and J usage is TRBJ1-2; 7 bases match TRBD1. Germline V gene sequence: CDR1 SGHDT, CDR2 YYEEEE. Trimming took 4 bases from V and 4 from J; bases not matched to a gene: 16. There are 17 residues in the CDR3. The CDR3 protein is CASSPEGSTGARYGYTF. CDR3 bases: TGTGCCAGCAGCCCCGAAGGGTCCACAGGGGCTCGCTATGGCTACACCTTC.

The chain employs TRBV18 and TRBJ2-7, with D tentatively TRBD2 (5 bases). Germline CDR1 KGHSH, CDR2 LQKENI. V shed 3 bases and J shed 7 bases, with 25 bases lying between them. This CDR3 comprises 17 residues. The CDR3 nucleotides are TGTGCCAGCTCACCTCTCTCTACGGTGGCGACGCCGGGGGAGCAGTACTTC. It yields the protein CASSPLSTVATPGEQYF.

The chain recombines TRBV6-5 with TRBJ2-5; the D gene is possibly TRBD1 (5 bases). The germline V and J ends were trimmed by 0 bases and 3 bases, with 11 bases remaining between them. In germline, CDR1 is MNHEY, CDR2 SVGAGI. CDR3 length: 15 amino acids. CDR3 loop: CASSYSGRVEETQYF. CDR3 DNA: TGTGCCAGCAGTTACTCGGGCAGGGTTGAAGAGACCCAGTACTTC.

This clone was observed a handful of times. V usage is TRBV5-1 and J usage is TRBJ2-3; 10 bases map to TRBD2. V lost 3 bases and J lost 11; bases outside the gene matches: 6. The CDR3 loop spans 13 amino acids. Germline V CDR1 and CDR2: SGHRS, YFSETQ. The CDR3 is CASSSGTSARQYF. The CDR3, as DNA: TGCGCCAGCAGCTCCGGGACTAGCGCGAGGCAGTATTTT.

This clone has more than one count but fewer than ten. CDR3 coding DNA: TGTGCCAGCAGCCTGACTAGCGGGGGGGCAGATACGCAGTATTTT. This translates into CASSLTSGGADTQYF. The chain is built from TRBV7-9 and TRBJ2-3, with 14 bases identical to TRBD2. This CDR3 is 15 amino acids long. Germline CDR1 is SEHNR and CDR2 is FQNEAQ (reference sequence). J was trimmed by 4 bases and V by 5 bases; bases with no gene match: 2. Full variable domain (missing parts from reference TRBV7-9 and TRBJ2-3): DTGVSQNPRHKITKRGQNVTFRCDPISEHNRLYWYRQTLGQGPEFLTYFQNEAQLEKSRLLSDRFSAERPKGSFSTLEIQRTEQGDSAMYLCASSLTSGGADTQYFGPGTRLTVL.

The genes are TRBV5-1 and TRBJ2-7, with 11 positions matching TRBD2. The length of the CDR3 is 15 residues. CDR1 and CDR2 (germline): SGHRS, YFSETQ. The trim removed 3 bases at V and 3 bases at J, leaving 5 bases unmatched. CDR3 in amino acids: CASSSTSGAVYEQYF. In DNA form, the CDR3 reads TGCGCCAGCAGCTCGACTAGCGGGGCAGTCTACGAGCAGTACTTC. Supplemented by reference TRBV5-1 and TRBJ2-7, the full variable domain reads KAGVTQTPRYLIKTRGQQVTLSCSPISGHRSVSWYQQTPGQGLQFLFEYFSETQRNKGNFPGRFSGRQFSNSRSEMNVSTLELGDSALYLCASSSTSGAVYEQYFGPGTRLTVT.

A few counts support this clone. This chain joins TRBV6-5 and TRBJ2-2; D might be TRBD1 (6 bases). Between the trimmed V and J ends, which lost 6 bases and 4 bases, there was a span of 15 bases. The CDR3 extends over 15 amino acids. The V gene's germline CDR1 is MNHEY and CDR2 SVGAGI. For the CDR3, the DNA is TGTGCCAGCAGACTACTTAGGGGGTCCACCGGGGAGCTGTTTTTT. It specifies CASRLLRGSTGELFF.

This clone was observed a handful of times. V gene TRBV7-7 combines with J gene TRBJ2-5, with 8 bases matching TRBD2. Germline V gene sequence: CDR1 SSHAT, CDR2 FNYEAQ (reference sequence). CDR3 size: 14 residues. V lost 6 bases to trimming and J lost 4 bases; unmatched junction nucleotides: 7. CDR3 residues: CASSPGGALETQYF. Written as DNA, the CDR3 is TGTGCCAGCAGTCCGGGGGGGGCCCTAGAGACCCAGTACTTC.

This clone occurred once. This chain uses TRBV28 with TRBJ1-2; D remains unclear. In germline, CDR1 is MDHEN, CDR2 SYDVKM. V dropped 6 bases and J dropped 1 base, with 9 bases sitting between them. The CDR3 length is 13 residues. The CDR3, as DNA: TGTGCCAGCAGCTTAGAGAGTAACTATGGCTACACCTTC. Protein sequence: CASSLESNYGYTF.

This clone was seen a single time. The V call is TRBV19, the J call TRBJ2-2; D may be TRBD1 (6 bases). Germline CDR1 LNHDA, CDR2 SQIVND (reference sequence). V dropped 4 bases and J dropped 0 bases, with 12 bases sitting between them. The length of the CDR3 is 16 residues. The CDR3 nucleotides are TGTGCCAGTAGTAACGGCAGGGGATCGAACACCGGGGAGCTGTTTTTT. Translated: CASSNGRGSNTGELFF.

This clone was detected a few times. The junction and the germline gene differ at one end; a read error may be behind it. V and J are TRBV20-1 and TRBJ1-2, with D unclear. The CDR3 spans 11 residues. The germline CDR1 and CDR2 sequences are DFQATT and SNEGSKA (reference sequence). The DNA for the CDR3 is TGCAGTGTGCAGGATTTGGGCCGTTACGCCTTC. Amino acids: CSVQDLGRYAF.

This sequence joins TRBV4-3 and TRBJ2-7; TRBD1 agrees at 11 bases. CDR3 length: 16 residues. The V segment lost 6 bases and the J segment 4 bases; nucleotides outside the gene matches: 11. Germline V lookup: CDR1 LGHNA, CDR2 YSLEER. The CDR3, as DNA: TGCGCCAGCAGTCCCAGTCCAGGGGACAGGGGGTACGAGCAGTACTTC. It yields the protein CASSPSPGDRGYEQYF.